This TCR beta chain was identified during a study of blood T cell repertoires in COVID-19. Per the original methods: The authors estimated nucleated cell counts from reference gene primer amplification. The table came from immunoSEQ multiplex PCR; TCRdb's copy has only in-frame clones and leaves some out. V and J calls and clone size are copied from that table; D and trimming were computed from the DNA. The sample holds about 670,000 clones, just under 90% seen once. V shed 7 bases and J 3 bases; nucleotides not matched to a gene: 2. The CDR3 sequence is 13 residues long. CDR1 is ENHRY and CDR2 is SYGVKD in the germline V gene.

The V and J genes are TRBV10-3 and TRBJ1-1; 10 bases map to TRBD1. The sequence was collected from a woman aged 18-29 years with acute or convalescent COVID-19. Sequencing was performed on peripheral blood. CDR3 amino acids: CAITGTGDTEAFF. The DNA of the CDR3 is TGTGCCATCACCGGGACAGGGGACACTGAAGCTTTCTTT.